Presented here are 22 T cell receptor beta chains from one specimen sequenced in a study of persistence of HIV-infected CD4 T cells. For these TCRs, the target antigens are not known. Cells were stimulated with overlapping HIV-1 Gag 15-mer peptides. Sorting selected CD4+ T cells upregulating both CD40 ligand and CD69. This was the immunoSEQ version 4 assay in survey mode. Assay used: immunoSEQ multiplex PCR; TCRdb lists only in-frame clones, some missing. The table has about 32,000 clones, roughly three quarters seen once. The source was CD4+ T cells sorted from PBMCs after 18-hour stimulation, collected from a patient who received antiretroviral therapy. Receptors originate from an adult man with HIV who was CMV-seropositive.

This sequence joins TRBV24-1 and TRBJ2-7, with D tentatively TRBD2 (7 bases). The germline gives CDR1 KGHDR, CDR2 SFDVKD. The CDR3 runs to 15 residues. The V end lost 4 bases, the J end lost 2 bases, and 14 bases lay between the germline ends. This CDR3 is CATSEGGARAYEQYF. Here the CDR3 DNA reads TGTGCCACCAGTGAGGGGGGGGCGCGAGCCTACGAGCAGTACTTC.

This clone was found once. The gene calls are TRBV24-1 and TRBJ1-1; D remains unclear. This CDR3 spans 13 amino acids. With 9 bases removed from V and 4 bases from J, the gap between germline ends came to 14 bases. From germline, CDR1 is KGHDR and CDR2 SFDVKD. CDR3 sequence (DNA): TGTGCCACCCAGAATAACAGAGGCACTGAAGCTTTCTTT. Translation: CATQNNRGTEAFF.

In nucleotides, the CDR3 is TGTGCCAGCAGCTCTCGGGTGGGGGGCACAGATACGCAGTATTTT. Its protein is CASSSRVGGTDTQYF. The chain couples TRBV3-1 (or the pseudogene TRBV3-2) to TRBJ2-3, with D possibly being TRBD1 or TRBD2 (5 bases each). CDR1 and CDR2 from the germline V gene are LGHDT and YNNKEL (reference sequence). The V gene lost 5 bases and the J gene lost 1 base, with 13 bases spanning the gap. CDR3 length: 15 amino acids.

The chain links TRBV9 to TRBJ2-3; D is undetermined. V was pared by 0 bases and J by 2 bases, with 10 bases between. Germline V gene data show CDR1 as SGDLS and CDR2 as YYNGEE. The CDR3 spans 15 residues. The CDR3 DNA reads TGTGCCAGCAGCGTAGTTCCCAGCCCCACAGATACGCAGTATTTT. Translation: CASSVVPSPTDTQYF.

This clone was counted only a few times. Other DNA sequences from this sample encode an identical CDR3 as well. This chain connects TRBV3-1 (or the pseudogene TRBV3-2) to TRBJ1-2; D remains ambiguous. Trimming cost V 8 bases and J 4 bases, with 8 bases left between them. Per the germline V gene, CDR1 is LGHDT and CDR2 is YNNKEL (reference sequence). CDR3 length equals 11 residues. The CDR3, as DNA: TGTGCCAGCGGGGATTCCTATGGCTACACCTTC. Amino acids: CASGDSYGYTF.

The chain links TRBV7-2 to TRBJ1-2, with D unresolved. CDR1 and CDR2 from the germline V gene are SGHTA and FQGNSA. The CDR3 is 16 residues long. Trimming removed 0 bases from V and 2 bases from J, with 13 bases in between. The CDR3 nucleotides are TGTGCCAGCAGCTTAGCTGGAGGGTCGGGAAACTATGGCTACACCTTC. Amino acid sequence: CASSLAGGSGNYGYTF.

Comment on this clone: This sample also contains other DNA sequences that code for the same CDR3. This chain links TRBV7-9 with TRBJ1-1, with TRBD1 as a possible D gene (5 bases). V shed 5 bases and J shed 4 bases, with 11 bases lying between them. The CDR3 loop spans 13 amino acids. CDR1 is SEHNR, CDR2 FQNEAQ, per germline (reference sequence). The CDR3 DNA is TGTGCCAGCAGCCGGGGGGGTAGCACTGAAGCTTTCTTT. It codes for CASSRGGSTEAFF.

The chain couples TRBV27 to TRBJ2-4, with D maybe TRBD1 (5 bases). Germline lookup yields CDR1 MNHEY and CDR2 SMNVEV (reference sequence). Trimming removed 3 bases from V and 0 bases from J, with 21 bases in between. The CDR3 covers 19 residues. CDR3 coding DNA: TGTGCCAGCAGTTTGGGAAAGGGGCCCTCCGAACTAGCCAAAAACATTCAGTACTTC. It specifies CASSLGKGPSELAKNIQYF.

The chain joins TRBV28 to TRBJ1-1; weak D call: TRBD1 (6 bases). Trimming pared 3 bases from V and 3 bases from J, leaving 11 bases between. The CDR3 length is 14 residues. From germline, CDR1 is MDHEN and CDR2 SYDVKM. The CDR3 DNA reads as TGTGCCAGCAGTTTGGGGGGGGCGTACACTGAAGCTTTCTTT. Translating gives CASSLGGAYTEAFF.

The rearrangement links TRBV10-3 to TRBJ1-3; TRBD1 might be the D (6 bases). The germline V and J ends were trimmed by 6 bases and 0 bases, with 9 bases remaining between them. Germline loops: CDR1 ENHRY, CDR2 SYGVKD. The CDR3 extends over 14 amino acids. CDR3 protein: CAIRQGSSGNTIYF. In DNA, the CDR3 is TGTGCCATCAGACAGGGTTCCTCTGGAAACACCATATATTTT.

V is TRBV15 and J is TRBJ2-6; D is uncertain. V was pared by 1 base and J by 2 bases, with 6 bases between. Per the germline V gene, CDR1 is LNHNV and CDR2 is YYDKDF (reference sequence). This CDR3 comprises 15 residues. CDR3 sequence reads: CATSRGSPGANVLTF. CDR3 coding DNA: TGTGCCACCAGCAGAGGGAGCCCTGGGGCCAACGTCCTGACTTTC.

J is TRBJ1-6 and V is TRBV6-5; TRBD1 agrees at 9 bases. V lost 2 bases and J lost 5; bases outside the gene matches: 1. The CDR3 is 15 amino acids. Germline V gives CDR1 MNHEY, CDR2 SVGAGI. CDR3 protein: CASSYGTGHNSPLHF. As DNA, the CDR3 is TGTGCCAGCAGTTACGGGACAGGGCATAATTCACCCCTCCACTTT.

The J gene is TRBJ2-7, the V gene TRBV7-6, with TRBD1 as a possible D gene (7 bases). This CDR3 region has 14 residues. Germline-derived CDR1 and CDR2 are SGHVS and FNYEAQ. Between the trimmed V and J ends, which lost 5 bases and 8 bases, there was a span of 19 bases. The CDR3, as DNA: TGTGCCAGCAGCCCACAAATACAGGGGACTCAGCAGTACTTC. The encoded protein is CASSPQIQGTQQYF.

This clone was counted only a few times. The chain joins TRBV11-2 to TRBJ1-3, with a tentative D call TRBD1 (6 bases). Germline lookup yields CDR1 SGHAT and CDR2 FQNNGV. V lost 4 bases and J 3 bases, leaving 16 bases between the germline ends. CDR3 length equals 16 residues. CDR3 sequence reads: CASSSVKQGYGNTIYF. Here the CDR3 DNA reads TGTGCCAGCAGCTCCGTTAAACAGGGATATGGAAACACCATATATTTT.

The chain uses TRBV24-1 and TRBJ2-2, with 10 nucleotides matching TRBD1. In germline, CDR1 is KGHDR, CDR2 SFDVKD. V was clipped by 5 bases and J by 4 bases; unmatched bases: 6. The CDR3 has 16 amino acids. The CDR3 DNA reads as TGTGCCACCAGTGGGCCGGGACAGGGGTTCACCGGGGAGCTGTTTTTT. This sequence encodes CATSGPGQGFTGELFF.

The chain couples TRBV19 to TRBJ2-3, with 12 nucleotides matching TRBD2. V dropped 6 bases and J dropped 4; count of bases not matched to a gene: 5. The CDR3 has 15 amino acids. Germline loops: CDR1 LNHDA, CDR2 SQIVND (reference sequence). CDR3 sequence: CASSRLAGVADTQYF. The CDR3 nucleotides are TGTGCCAGTAGCCGACTAGCGGGGGTGGCAGATACGCAGTATTTT.

The chain joins TRBV5-4 to TRBJ1-3; TRBD1 aligns across 8 bases. The trim removed 1 base at V and 4 bases at J, leaving 10 bases unmatched. The germline CDR1 and CDR2 sequences are SGHNT and YYREEE (reference sequence). The CDR3 length is 17 residues. CDR3 amino acids: CASSLYRGEFTGNTIYF. The CDR3 bases are TGTGCCAGCAGCTTGTACAGGGGGGAATTCACAGGAAACACCATATATTTT. The variable domain in full, with the rest retrieved from reference TRBV5-4 and TRBJ1-3, is ETGVTQSPTHLIKTRGQQVTLRCSSQSGHNTVSWYQQALGQGPQFIFQYYREEENGRGNFPPRFSGLQFPNYSSELNVNALELDDSALYLCASSLYRGEFTGNTIYFGEGSWLTVV.

This rearrangement joins TRBV6-5 to TRBJ1-5; D perhaps matches TRBD1 (5 bases). The CDR3 is 15 residues long. Trimming pared 6 bases from V and 3 bases from J, leaving 15 bases between. Germline-derived CDR1 and CDR2 are MNHEY and SVGAGI. The CDR3 spells CASRMGGGNNQPQHF. DNA of the CDR3: TGTGCCAGCAGGATGGGGGGGGGTAACAATCAGCCCCAGCATTTT.

The chain couples TRBV6-6 to TRBJ2-7; TRBD2 might be the D (5 bases). The CDR3 is 14 residues long. Trimming stripped 4 bases from V and 2 bases from J, with 12 bases between. Germline V lookup: CDR1 MNHNY, CDR2 SVGAGI (reference sequence). CDR3 loop: CASSLKAVPYEQYF. The DNA of the CDR3 is TGTGCCAGCAGTTTGAAAGCGGTTCCCTACGAGCAGTACTTC.

V is TRBV7-9 and J is TRBJ2-7; 9 bases map to TRBD2. V shed 3 bases, J shed 3 bases, and the junction held 3 bases outside the gene matches. Germline assignment: CDR1 SEHNR and CDR2 FQNEAQ (reference sequence). The CDR3 extends over 14 amino acids. CDR3 amino acids: CASSLASGVYEQYF. In nucleotides, the CDR3 is TGTGCCAGCAGCTTGGCTAGCGGGGTCTACGAGCAGTACTTC.

This clone appeared a few times. The chain employs TRBV4-1 and TRBJ1-5; D is uncertain. Germline CDR1 MGHRA, CDR2 YSYEKL. V lost 0 bases, J lost 6 bases, and 9 bases lay in between. This CDR3 comprises 14 residues. In DNA, the CDR3 is TGCGCCAGCAGCCAAGAACGGGGAAGTCAGCCCCAGCATTTT. This sequence encodes CASSQERGSQPQHF.

This clone is deemed medium-sized. The chain joins TRBV4-1 to TRBJ1-2; 9 bases match TRBD1. Trimming took 4 bases from V and 6 from J; bases not matched to a gene: 6. This CDR3 has 14 residues. CDR1 MGHRA and CDR2 YSYEKL come from the germline V gene. The CDR3 sequence: CASSPTTGGDGYTF. The CDR3 DNA reads TGCGCCAGCAGCCCCACTACAGGGGGCGATGGCTACACCTTC.